Below, 23 T cell receptor beta chains from the same sample are listed, as sequenced in a study of early T cells in non-severe SARS-CoV-2 infection. TCRdb independently ran MiXCR on the 5' RACE reads; one entry per CDR3 protein. The sample gives under 90,000 distinct CDR3 sequences, 14% of which show up once; around 5.8% is in the top ten. The sequenced material came from whole blood. These receptors all stem from an adult who was a healthcare worker with PCR-confirmed SARS-CoV-2 infection or an uninfected control (not recorded which).

V is TRBV6-6 and J is TRBJ2-3; D call uncertain. Germline CDR1 and CDR2: MNHNY and SVGAGI (reference sequence). Trimming removed 6 bases at V and 6 bases at J, with 7 bases between. CDR3 length: 11 residues. CDR3: CASSPVDTQYF. CDR3 nucleotide sequence: TGTGCCAGCAGCCCCGTGGATACGCAGTATTTT.

This clonotype was seen ten or more times. This chain connects TRBV6-1 to TRBJ2-7; D might be TRBD1 (5 bases). Germline-derived CDR1 and CDR2 are MNHNS and SASEGT. The CDR3 has 13 residues. V was pared by 3 bases and J by 5 bases, with 11 bases between. The CDR3 sequence: CASSDQGKDEQYF. CDR3 DNA sequence: TGTGCCAGCAGTGACCAGGGAAAGGACGAGCAGTACTTC.

The chain carries TRBV12-2 and TRBJ2-7; the D segment call TRBD2 is taken from the table without a DNA check. TRBV12-2 is a listed pseudogene. This CDR3 has 11 residues. The CDR3 loop is CARVRAYEQYF. The CDR3 region has the DNA TGTGCTCGGGTGAGGGCCTACGAGCAGTACTTC.

V usage is TRBV18 and J usage is TRBJ1-1, with a weak D call TRBD1 (5 bases). Trimming pared 3 bases from V and 1 base from J, leaving 9 bases between. CDR1 and CDR2 (germline): KGHSH, LQKENI. The CDR3 has 14 amino acids. CDR3 protein: CASSPRDGNTEAFF. CDR3 in DNA: TGTGCCAGCTCACCCAGGGACGGGAACACTGAAGCTTTCTTT. The whole variable domain, remainder taken from reference TRBV18 and TRBJ1-1, is NAGVMQNPRHLVRRRGQEARLRCSPMKGHSHVYWYRQLPEEGLKFMVYLQKENIIDESGMPKERFSAEFPKEGPSILRIQQVVRGDSAAYFCASSPRDGNTEAFFGQGTRLTVV.

This clonotype was seen more than once but under ten times. This chain links TRBV20-1 with TRBJ2-5; D may be TRBD2 (7 bases). The CDR3 has 13 amino acids. V dropped 5 bases and J dropped 1 base, with 11 bases sitting between them. From germline, CDR1 is DFQATT and CDR2 SNEGSKA (reference sequence). CDR3 in DNA: TGCAGTGCTCGTAGGGGGGGCCAAGAGACCCAGTACTTC. Translating it yields CSARRGGQETQYF.

This clonotype turned up a few times. The chain combines TRBV3-1 with TRBJ2-3, with 11 bases matching TRBD2. In germline, CDR1 is LGHDT, CDR2 YNNKEL (reference sequence). The CDR3 runs 18 residues. V lost 0 bases to trimming and J lost 4 bases; unmatched junction nucleotides: 9. The CDR3 sequence: CASSQDFQVAGGADTQYF. The CDR3 coding sequence is TGTGCCAGCAGCCAAGATTTTCAGGTAGCGGGGGGGGCAGATACGCAGTATTTT.

This clonotype has more than one count but fewer than ten. The CDR3 DNA is TGTGCCAGCAAGGGGGAACACAATGAGCAGTTCTTC. It translates to CASKGEHNEQFF. V usage is TRBV7-9 and J usage is TRBJ2-1; possibly TRBD1 for D (6 bases). This CDR3 has 12 amino acids. Germline CDR1 reads SEHNR; CDR2 reads FQNEAQ (reference sequence). Deletions cut 7 bases from V and 5 bases from J, with 9 bases between.

This clonotype has a single count. V and J are TRBV11-2 and TRBJ2-7, with a weak D call TRBD1 (6 bases). Germline-derived CDR1 and CDR2 are SGHAT and FQNNGV. V dropped 0 bases and J dropped 2 bases, with 20 bases sitting between them. This CDR3 spans 18 amino acids. The CDR3 spells CASSLDVTGFPLPYEQYF. CDR3 sequence (DNA): TGTGCCAGCAGCTTAGACGTCACAGGGTTCCCTCTTCCCTACGAGCAGTACTTC.

The chain carries TRBV9 and TRBJ2-5, with D unresolved. Trimming shortened V by 0 bases and J by 5 bases, and 11 bases separated the two germline ends. Germline CDR1 is SGDLS and CDR2 is YYNGEE. CDR3 size: 14 residues. CDR3 residues: CASSVGSGWETQYF. For the CDR3, the DNA is TGTGCCAGCAGCGTAGGCTCTGGATGGGAGACCCAGTACTTC.

The CDR3 bases are TGTGCCAGCAGTCACCCGGGGGGGGGTCTGGCCAAAAACATTCAGTACTTC. Translation gives CASSHPGGGLAKNIQYF. V gene TRBV28 combines with J gene TRBJ2-4; TRBD2 aligns across 8 bases. The CDR3 totals 17 residues. V dropped 5 bases and J dropped 1; count of bases not matched to a gene: 10. Germline V gives CDR1 MDHEN, CDR2 SYDVKM.

This chain links TRBV2 with TRBJ1-5; no reliable D call. Between the trimmed V and J ends, which lost 7 bases and 2 bases, there was a span of 9 bases. CDR3 length: 13 amino acids. Germline CDR1 and CDR2: SNHLY and FYNNEI. CDR3 in amino acids: CASIQDGNQPQHF. Here the CDR3 DNA reads TGTGCCAGCATCCAGGACGGCAATCAGCCCCAGCATTTT.

The chain combines TRBV12-3 or TRBV12-4 with TRBJ1-1; possible D gene TRBD1, 6 bases. V shed 4 bases and J shed 5 bases, with 14 bases lying between them. The CDR3 sequence is 14 residues long. The chain's CDR3 is CASSSTGGPTEAFF. CDR3 nucleotides: TGTGCCAGCAGTTCAACGGGGGGGCCGACTGAAGCTTTCTTT.

This clonotype was observed many times. At one of its ends the junction is not consistent with the germline gene, which may arise from a read error. The rearrangement uses TRBV14 and TRBJ2-3, with 9 positions matching TRBD2. Germline V gives CDR1 SGHDN, CDR2 FVKESK. The CDR3 has 15 residues. The chain's CDR3 is CASSQIGTSRDTQYF. The CDR3 DNA reads TGTGCCAGCAGCCAAATAGGGACTAGCAGAGATACGCAGTATTTT.

The chain joins TRBV5-1 to TRBJ1-5; possibly TRBD1 for D (6 bases). Trimming took off 0 bases at V and 1 base at J, with 8 bases between the two ends. CDR1 SGHRS and CDR2 YFSETQ come from the germline V gene. There are 15 residues in the CDR3. The CDR3 sequence is CASSLGTESNQPQHF. DNA for the CDR3: TGCGCCAGCAGCTTGGGGACAGAGAGCAATCAGCCCCAGCATTTT.

This clonotype has at least ten counts. V and J are TRBV12-3 or TRBV12-4 and TRBJ2-3; no definite D call. The CDR3 spans 18 residues. Trimming took 3 bases from V and 0 from J, leaving 19 bases between them. DNA of the CDR3: TGTGCCAGCAGTTTGATAGGCGCGAACTTTGACAGCACAGATACGCAGTATTTT. This encodes CASSLIGANFDSTDTQYF.

The rearrangement uses TRBV14 and TRBJ1-5, with D hard to call. Germline values: CDR1 SGHDN, CDR2 FVKESK. V was cut by 1 base and J by 4 bases, with 5 bases left in between. The CDR3 has 13 amino acids. CDR3 DNA sequence: TGTGCCAGCAGCCAAGGGTTAAATCAGCCCCAGCATTTT. It is translated as CASSQGLNQPQHF.

This clonotype was found many times. The chain is built from TRBV19 and TRBJ1-2; D gene uncertain. This CDR3 has 14 residues. V gave up 0 bases and J gave up 2 bases, with 7 bases separating them. Germline CDR1 LNHDA, CDR2 SQIVND (reference sequence). The DNA of the CDR3 is TGTGCCAGTAGTATAGATCAATCCAACTATGGCTACACCTTC. Its translation: CASSIDQSNYGYTF.

This clonotype was seen a few times. The chain uses TRBV12-3 or TRBV12-4 and TRBJ1-5, with D unclear. V dropped 3 bases and J dropped 3 bases, with 9 bases sitting between them. The CDR3 sequence is 14 residues long. The CDR3 loop is CASSFGQTNQPQHF. The CDR3 DNA is TGTGCCAGCAGTTTCGGGCAGACCAATCAGCCCCAGCATTTT.

In this sample, this clonotype turned up a few times. The chain joins TRBV5-1 to TRBJ1-1; TRBD1 is a possible D gene (5 bases). CDR3 length: 13 amino acids. The V gene's germline CDR1 is SGHRS and CDR2 YFSETQ. The V end lost 0 bases, the J end lost 4 bases, and 7 bases lay between the germline ends. DNA of the CDR3: TGCGCCAGCAGCTTGGGCGGGGCCACTGAAGCTTTCTTT. Encoded protein: CASSLGGATEAFF.

There are a few counts of this clonotype. The chain employs TRBV21-1 and TRBJ2-7; the table's TRBD1 call for D was not verified on the DNA. TRBV21-1 is a recognized pseudogene. The CDR3 runs 13 residues. The CDR3 protein is CASSNDRVDEQYF. The CDR3 nucleotides are TGTGCCAGCAGCAACGACAGGGTCGACGAGCAGTACTTC.

The chain joins TRBV11-2 to TRBJ1-6, with TRBD1 as a possible D gene (6 bases). Looked up from germline, CDR1 is SGHAT and CDR2 is FQNNGV. The germline V and J ends were trimmed by 3 bases and 5 bases, with 8 bases remaining between them. The CDR3 runs to 14 residues. The CDR3 loop reads CASSFGQNNSPLHF. The CDR3 DNA sequence: TGTGCCAGCAGCTTCGGACAGAATAATTCACCCCTCCACTTT.

This clonotype appeared a few times. The V call is TRBV19, the J call TRBJ1-5, with TRBD1 as a possible D gene (5 bases). Deletions cut 4 bases from V and 5 bases from J, with 9 bases between. Germline CDR1 and CDR2: LNHDA and SQIVND (reference sequence). There are 13 residues in the CDR3. The CDR3 region has the DNA TGTGCCAGTAGTACCAGGGCGGATCAGCCCCAGCATTTT. It is translated as CASSTRADQPQHF.

V is TRBV20-1 and J is TRBJ1-4, with D possibly TRBD1 on 5 matching bases. This CDR3 region has 13 residues. Trimming cost V 7 bases and J 2 bases, with 11 bases left between them. Per germline, CDR1 DFQATT and CDR2 SNEGSKA (reference sequence). The DNA of the CDR3 is TGCAGTGTCCCAGGGACTACTAATGAAAAACTGTTTTTT. As protein: CSVPGTTNEKLFF.